The present TCR beta chain was sequenced within a study of T cell changes during pregnancy in multiple sclerosis. Data came from immunoSEQ multiplex PCR; TCRdb stores just in-frame clones and leaves some out. This table holds tens of thousands of clones, 92% found once. The germline CDR1 and CDR2 sequences are SGHNT and YYREEE (reference sequence). The V gene lost 2 bases and the J gene lost 6 bases, with 14 bases spanning the gap. The length of the CDR3 is 15 residues. This TCR derives from a female donor with multiple sclerosis, enrolled in a pregnancy study. V usage is TRBV5-4 and J usage is TRBJ2-2; perhaps TRBD1 as D (5 bases). Here the sequenced sample was peripheral blood, taken before pregnancy. Here the CDR3 DNA reads TGTGCCAGCAGCTTTGCAGGGTCCCCGGCCGGGGAGCTGTTTTTT. As protein: CASSFAGSPAGELFF.